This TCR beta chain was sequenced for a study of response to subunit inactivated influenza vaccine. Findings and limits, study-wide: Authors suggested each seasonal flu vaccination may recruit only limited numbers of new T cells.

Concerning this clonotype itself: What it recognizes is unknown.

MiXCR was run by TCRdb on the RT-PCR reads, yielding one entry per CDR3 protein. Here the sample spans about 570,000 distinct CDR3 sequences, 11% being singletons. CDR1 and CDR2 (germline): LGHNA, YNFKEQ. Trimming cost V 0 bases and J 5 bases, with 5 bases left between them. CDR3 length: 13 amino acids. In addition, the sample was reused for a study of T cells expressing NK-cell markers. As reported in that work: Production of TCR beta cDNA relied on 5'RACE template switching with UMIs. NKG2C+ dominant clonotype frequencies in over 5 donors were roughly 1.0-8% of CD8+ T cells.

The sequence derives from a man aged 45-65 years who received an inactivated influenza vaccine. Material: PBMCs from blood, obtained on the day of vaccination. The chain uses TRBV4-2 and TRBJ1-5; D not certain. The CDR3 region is CASSQETDQPQHF. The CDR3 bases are TGTGCCAGCAGCCAAGAAACGGATCAGCCCCAGCATTTT.